This TCR beta chain appears in the sequencing data of a study of T cell repertoires in cytomegalovirus infection. Study overall: Public TCR beta signatures marked donors with CMV infection and the matching HLA.

About this clonotype itself: Its antigen is unidentified.

Whole-study findings and limits: The response measured ex vivo was dominated by TCR beta clonotypes (HLA-C-restricted and CMV-specific). Summed frequency of shared TCR beta families picked out CMV carriers who also had the relevant HLA.

TCRdb reprocessed the reads with MiXCR, giving one entry per CDR3 protein. This table has about 530,000 distinct CDR3 sequences, around 27% appearing once. Losses at the gene ends were 7 bases for V and 4 bases for J; bases not matched to a gene: 6. Germline assignment: CDR1 MDHEN and CDR2 SYDVKM. This CDR3 is 15 amino acids long. This receptor was taken from a human donor in good health (CMV status not recorded). Some clones in this sample may be carry-over from other donors' samples. Sequencing was done on a sample of PBMCs. The chain combines TRBV28 with TRBJ2-3; 12 nucleotides agree with TRBD1. The CDR3 nucleotides read TGTGCCAGCATCCCGGGACAGGGGGCGGCAGATACGCAGTATTTT. Translating gives CASIPGQGAADTQYF.